This entry concerns a single TCR beta chain. Its specificity is unknown. This record belongs to a study of OX40 agonist ivuxolimab in advanced cancers. Study-wide findings and caveats: Near-lowest levels of clonal expansion characterized partial responders at 0.1-3.0 mg/kg.

The CDR3 extends over 14 amino acids. V lost 3 bases to trimming and J lost 3 bases; unmatched junction nucleotides: 1. Germline values: CDR1 SGHTA, CDR2 FQGNSA. The data were produced by immunoSEQ multiplex PCR, yet TCRdb's version contains in-frame clones alone and is incomplete. The sample lists some 31,000 clones; around 87% were seen once. This clonotype was sampled from an adult with an advanced solid tumor such as melanoma, head and neck, liver or kidney cancer. This chain connects TRBV7-2 to TRBJ2-1; the match to TRBD2 covers 8 bases. The sample here was CD4+ or CD8+ T cells sorted from blood, taken in a trial of the OX40 agonist ivuxolimab. Written as DNA, the CDR3 is TGTGCCAGCAGCTTCAGCGGGGGCTACAATGAGCAGTTCTTC. It translates to CASSFSGGYNEQFF.